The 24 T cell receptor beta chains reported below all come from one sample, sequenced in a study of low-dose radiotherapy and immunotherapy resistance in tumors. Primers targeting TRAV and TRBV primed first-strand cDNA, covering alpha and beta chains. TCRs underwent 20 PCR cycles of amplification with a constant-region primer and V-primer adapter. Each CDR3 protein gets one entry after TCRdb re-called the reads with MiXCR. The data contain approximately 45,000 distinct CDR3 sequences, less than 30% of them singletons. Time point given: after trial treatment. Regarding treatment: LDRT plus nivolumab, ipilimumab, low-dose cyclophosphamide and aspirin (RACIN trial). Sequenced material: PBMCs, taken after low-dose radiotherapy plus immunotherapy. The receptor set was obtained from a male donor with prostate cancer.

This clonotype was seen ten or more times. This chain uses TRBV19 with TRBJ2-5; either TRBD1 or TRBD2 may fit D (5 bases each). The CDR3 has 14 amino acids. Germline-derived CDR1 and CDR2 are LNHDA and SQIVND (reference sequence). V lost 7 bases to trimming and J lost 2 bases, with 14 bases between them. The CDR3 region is CASTSGQTQETQYF. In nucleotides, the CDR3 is TGTGCCAGTACCTCGGGGCAGACGCAAGAGACCCAGTACTTC.

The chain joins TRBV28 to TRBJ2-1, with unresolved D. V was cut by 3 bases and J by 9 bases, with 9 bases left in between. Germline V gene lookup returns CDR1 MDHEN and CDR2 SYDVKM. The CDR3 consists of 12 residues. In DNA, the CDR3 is TGTGCCAGCAGTTTTGGCCACATTGAGCAGTTCTTC. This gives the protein CASSFGHIEQFF.

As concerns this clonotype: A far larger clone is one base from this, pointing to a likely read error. The CDR3 nucleotides read TGTGCCAGCAGCTTGGGTCCCGGGGCCATCTCCTACGAGCAGTTCTTC. Its protein is CASSLGPGAISYEQFF. The chain couples TRBV5-6 to TRBJ2-1, with D perhaps given as TRBD1 or TRBD2 (5 bases each). Germline CDR1 is SGHDT and CDR2 is YYEEEE. This CDR3 comprises 16 residues. V was cut by 0 bases and J by 10 bases, with 20 bases left in between.

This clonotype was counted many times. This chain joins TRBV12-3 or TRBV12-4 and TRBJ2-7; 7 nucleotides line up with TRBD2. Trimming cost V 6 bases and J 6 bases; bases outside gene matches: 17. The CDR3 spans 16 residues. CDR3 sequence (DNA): TGTGCCAGCAGCCTAACCCCGGGAGGCAGGGTTCCCGAGCAGTACTTC. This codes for CASSLTPGGRVPEQYF.

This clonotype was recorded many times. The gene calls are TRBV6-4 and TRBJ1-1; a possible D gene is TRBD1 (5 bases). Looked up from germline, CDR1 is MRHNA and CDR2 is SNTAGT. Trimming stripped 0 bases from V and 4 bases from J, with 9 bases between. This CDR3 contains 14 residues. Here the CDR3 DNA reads TGTGCCAGCAGTGACTCCGACAGAGCCACTGAAGCTTTCTTT. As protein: CASSDSDRATEAFF.

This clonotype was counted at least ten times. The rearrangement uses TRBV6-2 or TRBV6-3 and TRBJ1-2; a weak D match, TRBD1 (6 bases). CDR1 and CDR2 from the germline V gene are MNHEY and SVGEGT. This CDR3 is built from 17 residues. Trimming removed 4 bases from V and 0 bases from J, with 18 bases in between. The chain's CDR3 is CASSSLTTGPPNYGYTF. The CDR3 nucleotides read TGTGCCAGCAGTTCCCTAACGACAGGACCTCCTAACTATGGCTACACCTTC.

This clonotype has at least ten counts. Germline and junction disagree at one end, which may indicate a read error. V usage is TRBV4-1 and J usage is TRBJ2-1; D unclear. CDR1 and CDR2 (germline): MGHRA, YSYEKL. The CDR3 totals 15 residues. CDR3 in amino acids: CASSRDQSSYNEQFF. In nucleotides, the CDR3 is TGTGCCAGCAGCCGTGATCAAAGCTCCTACAATGAGCAGTTCTTC.

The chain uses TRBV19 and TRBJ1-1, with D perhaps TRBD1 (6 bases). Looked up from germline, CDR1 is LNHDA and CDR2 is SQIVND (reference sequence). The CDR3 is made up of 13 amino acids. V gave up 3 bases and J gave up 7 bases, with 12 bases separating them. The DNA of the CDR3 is TGTGCCAGTAGTATTCCAGGGGCTAGTGAAGCTTTCTTT. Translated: CASSIPGASEAFF.

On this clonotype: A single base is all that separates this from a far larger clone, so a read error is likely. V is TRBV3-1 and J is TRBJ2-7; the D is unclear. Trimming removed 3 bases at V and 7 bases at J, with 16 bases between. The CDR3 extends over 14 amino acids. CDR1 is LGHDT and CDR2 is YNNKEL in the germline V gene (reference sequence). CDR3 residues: CASSHRSLQDEQYF. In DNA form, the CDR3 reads TGTGCCAGCAGCCACAGGTCTCTGCAGGATGAGCAGTACTTC.

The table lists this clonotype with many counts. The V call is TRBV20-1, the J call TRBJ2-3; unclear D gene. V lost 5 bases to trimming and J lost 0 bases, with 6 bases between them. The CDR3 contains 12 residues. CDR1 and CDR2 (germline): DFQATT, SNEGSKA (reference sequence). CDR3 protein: CSAQDSTDTQYF. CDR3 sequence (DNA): TGCAGTGCTCAAGACAGCACAGATACGCAGTATTTT.

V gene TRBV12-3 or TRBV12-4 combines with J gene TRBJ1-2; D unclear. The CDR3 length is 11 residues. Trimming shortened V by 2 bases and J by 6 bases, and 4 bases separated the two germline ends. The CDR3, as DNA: TGTGCCAGCAGTTTAAGACATGGCTACACCTTC. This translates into CASSLRHGYTF.

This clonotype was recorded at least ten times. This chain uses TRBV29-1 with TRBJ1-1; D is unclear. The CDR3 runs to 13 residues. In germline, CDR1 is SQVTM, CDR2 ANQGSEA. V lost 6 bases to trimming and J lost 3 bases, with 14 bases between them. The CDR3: CSVARSPDTEAFF. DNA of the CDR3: TGCAGCGTGGCCCGGAGTCCAGACACTGAAGCTTTCTTT.

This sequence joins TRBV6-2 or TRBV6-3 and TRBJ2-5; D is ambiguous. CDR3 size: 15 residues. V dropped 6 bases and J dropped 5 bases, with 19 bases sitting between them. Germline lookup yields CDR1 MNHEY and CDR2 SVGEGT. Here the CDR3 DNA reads TGTGCCAGCAGGGCAAGTATGAACTACAAGGAGACCCAGTACTTC. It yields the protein CASRASMNYKETQYF.

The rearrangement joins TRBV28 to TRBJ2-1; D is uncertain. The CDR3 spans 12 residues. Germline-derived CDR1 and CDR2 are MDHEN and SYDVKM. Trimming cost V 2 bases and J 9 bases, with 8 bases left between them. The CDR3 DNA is TGTGCCAGCAGTTTACCGCGTCTTGAGCAGTTCTTC. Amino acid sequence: CASSLPRLEQFF.

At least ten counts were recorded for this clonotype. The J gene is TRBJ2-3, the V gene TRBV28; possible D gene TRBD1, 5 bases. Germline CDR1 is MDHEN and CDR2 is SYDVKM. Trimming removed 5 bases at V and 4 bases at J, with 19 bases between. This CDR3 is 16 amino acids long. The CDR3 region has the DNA TGTGCCAGCAGTCTCCCAGGGAACCCGCTTCCAGATACGCAGTATTTT. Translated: CASSLPGNPLPDTQYF. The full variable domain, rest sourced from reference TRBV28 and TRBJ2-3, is DVKVTQSSRYLVKRTGEKVFLECVQDMDHENMFWYRQDPGLGLRLIYFSYDVKMKEKGDIPEGYSVSREKKERFSLILESASTNQTSMYLCASSLPGNPLPDTQYFGPGTRLTVL.

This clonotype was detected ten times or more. CDR3 amino acids: CSVMTGTSYEQYF. CDR3 nucleotide sequence: TGCAGCGTTATGACAGGTACCTCCTACGAGCAGTACTTC. The gene calls are TRBV29-1 and TRBJ2-7, with a tentative D call TRBD1 (6 bases). Trimming took off 5 bases at V and 0 bases at J, with 11 bases between the two ends. The CDR3 spans 13 residues. CDR1 and CDR2 from the germline V gene are SQVTM and ANQGSEA.

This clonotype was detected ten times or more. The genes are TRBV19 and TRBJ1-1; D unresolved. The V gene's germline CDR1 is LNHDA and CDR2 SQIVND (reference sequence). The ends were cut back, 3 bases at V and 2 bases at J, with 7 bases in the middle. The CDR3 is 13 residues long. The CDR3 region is CASSMASNTEAFF. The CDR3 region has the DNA TGTGCCAGTAGTATGGCCAGCAACACTGAAGCTTTCTTT.

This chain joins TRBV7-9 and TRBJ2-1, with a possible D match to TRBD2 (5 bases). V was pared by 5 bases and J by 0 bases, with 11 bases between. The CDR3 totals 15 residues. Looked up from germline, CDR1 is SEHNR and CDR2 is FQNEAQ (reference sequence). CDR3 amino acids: CASSASRSSYNEQFF. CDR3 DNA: TGTGCCAGCAGCGCTAGCCGGAGCTCCTACAATGAGCAGTTCTTC.

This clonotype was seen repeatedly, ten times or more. The CDR3 protein is CASSEEGGSYNEQFF. CDR3 bases: TGTGCCAGCAGCGAGGAGGGAGGCTCCTACAATGAGCAGTTCTTC. This rearrangement joins TRBV9 to TRBJ2-1; tentative D call: TRBD2 (6 bases). Between the trimmed V and J ends, which lost 3 bases and 0 bases, there was a span of 10 bases. The CDR3 has 15 amino acids. CDR1 and CDR2 from the germline V gene are SGDLS and YYNGEE. The whole variable domain, remainder taken from reference TRBV9 and TRBJ2-1, is DSGVTQTPKHLITATGQRVTLRCSPRSGDLSVYWYQQSLDQGLQFLIQYYNGEERAKGNILERFSAQQFPDLHSELNLSSLELGDSALYFCASSEEGGSYNEQFFGPGTRLTVL.

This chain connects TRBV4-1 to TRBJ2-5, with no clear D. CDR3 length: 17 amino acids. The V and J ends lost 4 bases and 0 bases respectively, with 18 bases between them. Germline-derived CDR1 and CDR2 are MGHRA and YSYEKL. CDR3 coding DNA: TGCGCCAGCAGCCTTACCCCCCGGTCACGATACCAAGAGACCCAGTACTTC. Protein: CASSLTPRSRYQETQYF.

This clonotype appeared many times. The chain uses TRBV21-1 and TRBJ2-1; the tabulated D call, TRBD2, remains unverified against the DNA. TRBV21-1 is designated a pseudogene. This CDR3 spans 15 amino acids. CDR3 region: CATSLSSGRNNEQFF. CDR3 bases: TGTGCCACTAGTTTATCTAGCGGGAGGAACAATGAGCAGTTCTTC.

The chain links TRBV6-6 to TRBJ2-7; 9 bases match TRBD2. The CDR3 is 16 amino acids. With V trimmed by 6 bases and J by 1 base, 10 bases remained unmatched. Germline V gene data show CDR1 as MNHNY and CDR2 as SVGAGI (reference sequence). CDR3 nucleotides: TGTGCCAGCAGGCGAGATCTAGCGGGGTCATCCTACGAGCAGTACTTC. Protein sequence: CASRRDLAGSSYEQYF.

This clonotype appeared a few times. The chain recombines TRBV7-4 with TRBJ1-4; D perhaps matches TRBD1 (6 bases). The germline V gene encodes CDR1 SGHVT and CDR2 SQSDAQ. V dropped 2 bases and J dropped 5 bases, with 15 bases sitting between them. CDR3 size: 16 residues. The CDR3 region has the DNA TGTGCCAGCAGCTTAACCCCGGGACAAGTAAATGAAAAACTGTTTTTT. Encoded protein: CASSLTPGQVNEKLFF.

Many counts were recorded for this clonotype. CDR3: CASLTGIYGYTF. As DNA, the CDR3 is TGTGCCAGTCTGACAGGGATCTATGGCTACACCTTC. The chain uses TRBV19 and TRBJ1-2, with TRBD1 matching over 7 bases. Trimming cost V 8 bases and J 4 bases; bases outside gene matches: 4. Germline V gene data show CDR1 as LNHDA and CDR2 as SQIVND (reference sequence). The CDR3 covers 12 residues.